Presented here are 23 T cell receptor beta chains from one specimen sequenced in a study of T cell changes during pregnancy in multiple sclerosis. Sequenced by immunoSEQ multiplex PCR; TCRdb stores in-frame clones only, minus some. The data contain about 77,000 clones, 85% to 95% of them seen just once; the ten biggest clones take up 2.5% to 3%. The sequences come from peripheral blood, collected after pregnancy. The receptors originated from a female donor in good health, enrolled as a control in a pregnancy study.

The chain employs TRBV7-6 and TRBJ1-5, with 7 bases lining up with TRBD1. This CDR3 is 14 amino acids long. Germline-derived CDR1 and CDR2 are SGHVS and FNYEAQ. The V segment lost 1 base and the J segment 7 bases; nucleotides outside the gene matches: 4. CDR3 protein: CASSLEGAGQPQHF. For the CDR3, the DNA is TGTGCCAGCAGCTTAGAGGGGGCAGGGCAGCCCCAGCATTTT.

The chain links TRBV19 to TRBJ1-2; perhaps TRBD1 as D (5 bases). This CDR3 comprises 15 residues. Trimming cost V 7 bases and J 4 bases, with 19 bases left between them. Per the germline V gene, CDR1 is LNHDA and CDR2 is SQIVND (reference sequence). The CDR3 is CASTYGGGISYGYTF. CDR3 bases: TGTGCCAGTACCTACGGGGGGGGGATAAGCTATGGCTACACCTTC.

V is TRBV30 and J is TRBJ2-7; 14 bases match TRBD2. V lost 6 bases and J lost 1; bases outside the gene matches: 5. The CDR3 sequence is 15 residues long. Per the germline V gene, CDR1 is GTSNPN and CDR2 is SVGIG (reference sequence). The CDR3 protein is CACAGTSGGSYEQYF. In DNA form, the CDR3 reads TGTGCCTGTGCCGGGACTAGCGGGGGTTCCTACGAGCAGTACTTC. The whole variable domain, filled in from reference TRBV30 and TRBJ2-7, reads SQTIHQWPATLVQPVGSPLSLECTVEGTSNPNLYWYRQAAGRGLQLLFYSVGIGQISSEVPQNLSASRPQDRQFILSSKKLLLSDSGFYLCACAGTSGGSYEQYFGPGTRLTVT.

The V call is TRBV18, the J call TRBJ2-1; TRBD2 agrees at 7 bases. From germline, CDR1 is KGHSH and CDR2 LQKENI. This CDR3 has 16 residues. The V gene end was trimmed by 6 bases and the J gene end by 6 bases; junction bases not matched to a gene: 14. CDR3 sequence (DNA): TGTGCCAGCTCCCCTCCTCAGGCGGGAGCCTCCAATGAGCAGTTCTTC. This sequence encodes CASSPPQAGASNEQFF.

The chain uses TRBV7-2 and TRBJ2-3; TRBD2 matches at 14 bases. The CDR3 covers 17 residues. V gave up 4 bases and J gave up 3 bases; unmatched junction bases: 6. The germline CDR1 and CDR2 sequences are SGHTA and FQGNSA. The CDR3 spells CASSWGTSGRLTDTQYF. CDR3 DNA: TGTGCCAGCAGCTGGGGGACTAGCGGGAGATTGACAGATACGCAGTATTTT.

This chain links TRBV4-3 with TRBJ2-4, with TRBD1 matching 9 bases. After removal of 1 base from V and 3 bases from J, the junction contained 19 bases not matched to a gene. CDR3 length equals 21 residues. The germline gives CDR1 LGHNA, CDR2 YSLEER. The CDR3 coding sequence is TGCGCCAGCAGCCAAGCCCTTGGGGGACAGGGAAGTTTAGTGGGCAAAAACATTCAGTACTTC. This encodes CASSQALGGQGSLVGKNIQYF.

This clone was picked up a small number of times. This chain joins TRBV18 and TRBJ1-1, with 7 bases fitting TRBD1. V was clipped by 6 bases and J by 5 bases; unmatched bases: 9. This CDR3 is built from 14 residues. CDR1 is KGHSH and CDR2 is LQKENI in the germline V gene. The CDR3 protein is CASSTGAGGTEAFF. The CDR3 DNA follows: TGTGCCAGCTCCACAGGGGCGGGAGGAACTGAAGCTTTCTTT.

This rearrangement joins TRBV9 to TRBJ2-1, with 7 bases identical to TRBD1. Germline V gene data show CDR1 as SGDLS and CDR2 as YYNGEE. V lost 4 bases to trimming and J lost 5 bases; unmatched junction nucleotides: 9. CDR3 length: 15 residues. The CDR3 sequence is CASSPRQGVDNEQFF. DNA of the CDR3: TGTGCCAGCAGCCCCCGACAGGGAGTGGACAATGAGCAGTTCTTC.

This clone was detected only once. The chain recombines TRBV13 with TRBJ2-5, with D hard to call. Germline V gene sequence: CDR1 PRHDT, CDR2 FYEKMQ (reference sequence). This CDR3 spans 14 amino acids. Trimming left V 5 bases short and J 0 bases short, with 10 bases between. The CDR3 coding sequence is TGTGCCAGCAGCGGCGACTCGTACCAAGAGACCCAGTACTTC. Its translation is CASSGDSYQETQYF.

This chain uses TRBV9 with TRBJ2-7; TRBD2 agrees at 10 bases. The CDR3 is 15 residues long. The V gene's germline CDR1 is SGDLS and CDR2 YYNGEE. J gave up 4 bases and V 5 bases, and 9 bases lay outside the gene matches. This CDR3 reads CASSEGGTSDYEQYF. The CDR3 DNA reads as TGTGCCAGCAGTGAAGGAGGGACTAGCGATTACGAGCAGTACTTC.

This clone showed up just once. The chain uses TRBV18 and TRBJ2-7; TRBD1 agrees at 8 bases. This CDR3 is 13 amino acids long. J lost 3 bases, V lost 5 bases, and 3 bases had no gene match. The germline V gene has CDR1 KGHSH and CDR2 LQKENI. This CDR3 reads CASSAGQDYEQYF. The DNA of the CDR3 is TGTGCCAGCTCAGCGGGACAGGACTACGAGCAGTACTTC.

CDR3 nucleotide sequence: TGTGCCAGCAATAAACCGGGACTAGCGCCGCAAGATACGCAGTATTTT. This codes for CASNKPGLAPQDTQYF. The chain uses TRBV28 and TRBJ2-3, with 10 nucleotides matching TRBD2. The germline V gene has CDR1 MDHEN and CDR2 SYDVKM. The V segment lost 7 bases and the J segment 5 bases; nucleotides outside the gene matches: 12. There are 16 residues in the CDR3.

The chain combines TRBV29-1 with TRBJ2-7, with 12 bases aligning to TRBD2. Germline V CDR1 and CDR2: SQVTM, ANQGSEA. J lost 3 bases, V lost 4 bases, and 13 bases had no gene match. The CDR3 consists of 17 residues. CDR3 sequence: CSVAVRGKTSGGYEQYF. The CDR3, as DNA: TGCAGCGTTGCTGTCAGGGGGAAGACTAGCGGGGGCTACGAGCAGTACTTC.

This clone turned up a few times. The CDR3 DNA sequence: TGTGCCTGGACAGGGGACACTGAAGCTTTCTTT. Translation gives CAWTGDTEAFF. This chain joins TRBV30 and TRBJ1-1, with a weak D call TRBD1 (6 bases). Between the trimmed V and J ends, which lost 4 bases and 3 bases, there was a span of 6 bases. The CDR3 is 11 amino acids. Germline V lookup: CDR1 GTSNPN, CDR2 SVGIG (reference sequence).

The rearrangement joins TRBV2 to TRBJ2-1, with 10 bases that match TRBD2. Germline trimming cut 9 bases from V and 7 bases from J; bases unmatched to any gene: 12. Germline V gene lookup returns CDR1 SNHLY and CDR2 FYNNEI. The CDR3 runs 15 residues. CDR3 protein: CARANPSGGVNEQFF. The CDR3 region has the DNA TGTGCCAGAGCAAACCCTAGCGGGGGTGTAAATGAGCAGTTCTTC.

This clone was found once. This sequence joins TRBV6-1 and TRBJ1-3; D gene uncertain. Per the germline V gene, CDR1 is MNHNS and CDR2 is SASEGT. The length of the CDR3 is 13 residues. V lost 6 bases, J lost 0 bases, and 6 bases lay in between. The CDR3: CASRTSSGNTIYF. The CDR3 DNA is TGTGCCAGCAGAACGAGCTCTGGAAACACCATATATTTT.

This chain links TRBV14 with TRBJ1-2, with TRBD1 matching 7 bases. V shed 0 bases and J 2 bases; nucleotides not matched to a gene: 18. Germline V CDR1 and CDR2: SGHDN, FVKESK. The CDR3 is 20 residues long. The CDR3 protein is CASSQDGGKEGAVKNYGYTF. The CDR3 nucleotides read TGTGCCAGCAGCCAAGATGGGGGGAAAGAGGGGGCAGTGAAAAACTATGGCTACACCTTC.

This clone has just one count. The rearrangement links TRBV5-4 to TRBJ1-1; the match to TRBD1 covers 8 bases. Per germline, CDR1 SGHNT and CDR2 YYREEE (reference sequence). This CDR3 comprises 15 residues. J gave up 0 bases and V 0 bases, and 1 base lay outside the gene matches. The CDR3 region is CASSLGQGLNTEAFF. The CDR3 DNA sequence: TGTGCCAGCAGCTTGGGACAGGGGCTGAACACTGAAGCTTTCTTT.

This rearrangement joins TRBV7-6 to TRBJ2-7; no definite D call. Per the germline V gene, CDR1 is SGHVS and CDR2 is FNYEAQ. V lost 1 base, J lost 1 base, and 8 bases lay in between. The CDR3 is 14 residues long. CDR3: CASSLDWSSYEQYF. In DNA, the CDR3 is TGTGCCAGCAGCTTAGACTGGTCTTCCTACGAGCAGTACTTC.

The chain is built from TRBV27 and TRBJ1-2; D is ambiguous. CDR1 MNHEY and CDR2 SMNVEV come from the germline V gene (reference sequence). This CDR3 has 13 amino acids. V dropped 6 bases and J dropped 0 bases, with 8 bases sitting between them. CDR3 sequence (DNA): TGTGCCAGCAGGAATTCGGCTAACTATGGCTACACCTTC. Protein: CASRNSANYGYTF.

This clone was seen once. The chain joins TRBV18 to TRBJ1-6; 10 bases map to TRBD1. CDR3 size: 16 residues. The V gene's germline CDR1 is KGHSH and CDR2 LQKENI. V gave up 3 bases and J gave up 10 bases; unmatched junction bases: 9. The CDR3 loop reads CASSPDRGLVGSPLHF. CDR3 in DNA: TGTGCCAGCTCACCGGACAGGGGGTTGGTTGGGTCACCCCTCCACTTT.

This clone appeared a single time. This rearrangement joins TRBV6-1 to TRBJ1-2, with D possibly matching TRBD1 (5 bases). CDR3 length equals 15 residues. V shed 2 bases and J shed 3 bases, with 13 bases lying between them. The V gene's germline CDR1 is MNHNS and CDR2 SASEGT. The CDR3 coding sequence is TGTGCCAGCAGTGAATCCGACTCAGGGCACTATGGCTACACCTTC. Protein product: CASSESDSGHYGYTF.

The sample holds a few counts of this clone. V and J are TRBV2 and TRBJ1-5, with D possibly being TRBD1 (5 bases). The V gene lost 2 bases and the J gene lost 3 bases, with 11 bases spanning the gap. The V gene's germline CDR1 is SNHLY and CDR2 FYNNEI. The CDR3 contains 15 residues. CDR3 sequence reads: CASSERGRPNQPQHF. In DNA form, the CDR3 reads TGTGCCAGCAGTGAAAGGGGCAGGCCCAATCAGCCCCAGCATTTT.